This T cell receptor (beta chain) was found in a study of T-cell reconstitution after alpha-beta-depleted transplantation in children. Whole-study results and caveats: Expanded graft clones, several hundred of them, were reportedly the source of alpha-beta T cells about two months after transplant. Newly produced T cells mostly accounted for T-cell counts and diversity one year post-transplant.

The CDR3 runs to 13 residues. Germline values: CDR1 SQVTM, CDR2 ANQGSEA. J gave up 7 bases and V 4 bases, and 5 bases lay outside the gene matches. Notes on this clonotype: Its target is unknown.

Unique molecular identifiers were incorporated into the prepared TCRbeta library. TCRdb ran MiXCR on the PCR reads and lists one entry per CDR3 protein. The table includes about 580,000 distinct CDR3 sequences, more than 20% detected once. The J gene is TRBJ2-1, the V gene TRBV29-1; 9 nucleotides align to TRBD1. The source is a boy in the first two years of life who had a stem cell transplant for acute myeloid leukemia, so the T cells may come from the graft donor. The source was PBMCs, mostly from graft donor cells, collected 360 days after TCRalphabeta/CD19-depleted stem cell transplant. CDR3 in amino acids: CSVVSGQGNEQFF. CDR3 in DNA: TGCAGCGTTGTTAGCGGACAGGGGAATGAGCAGTTCTTC.